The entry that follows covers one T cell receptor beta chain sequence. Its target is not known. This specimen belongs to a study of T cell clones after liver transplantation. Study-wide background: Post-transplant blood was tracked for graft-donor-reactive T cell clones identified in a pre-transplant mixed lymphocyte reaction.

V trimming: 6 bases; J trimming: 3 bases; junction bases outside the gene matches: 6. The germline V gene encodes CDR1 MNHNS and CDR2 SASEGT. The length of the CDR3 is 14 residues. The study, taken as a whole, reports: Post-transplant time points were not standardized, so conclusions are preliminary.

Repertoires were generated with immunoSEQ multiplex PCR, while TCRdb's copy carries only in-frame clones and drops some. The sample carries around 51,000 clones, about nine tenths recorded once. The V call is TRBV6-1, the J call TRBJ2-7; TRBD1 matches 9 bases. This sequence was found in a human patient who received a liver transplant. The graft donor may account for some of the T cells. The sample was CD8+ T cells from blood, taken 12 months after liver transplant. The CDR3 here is CASRLWDRVYEQYF. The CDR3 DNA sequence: TGTGCCAGCAGGCTTTGGGACAGGGTCTACGAGCAGTACTTC.